A selection of T cell receptor beta chains follows, all from one sample in a study of blood T cells in healthy people across ages. A single record per CDR3 protein comes from TCRdb applying MiXCR to the 5' RACE reads. The repertoire holds about 1.4 million distinct CDR3 sequences, with around 59% as singletons. The sequenced sample was blood. These receptors all come from a man younger than 30 in good health. Each CDR3 is given with its conserved first and last residue. D genes are given only for firm matches. Expanded clones are given a class, and other clones once, few, many or no size at all.

>-|TRBJ2-7|TRBV10-2|13|-
CASSDGQRYEQYF
TGCGCCAGTTCCGACGGGCAGAGATACGAGCAGTACTTC
>-|TRBJ1-5|TRBV6-1|15|-
CASSEDGEGWQPQHF
TGTGCCAGCAGTGAAGACGGGGAGGGCTGGCAGCCCCAGCATTTT
>many|TRBJ1-1|TRBV12-3/TRBV12-4|12|-
CASSLRNTEAFF
TGTGCCAGCAGCTTAAGGAACACTGAAGCTTTCTTT
>-|TRBJ2-1|TRBV3-1|16|TRBD2
CASSHAGAGGLWEQFF
TGTGCCAGCAGTCATGCAGGGGCGGGGGGACTATGGGAGCAGTTCTTC
>-|TRBJ2-1|TRBV15|18|TRBD2
CATSRGGAGGAPYNEQFF
TGTGCCACCAGCAGAGGCGGGGCGGGGGGCGCCCCCTACAATGAGCAGTTCTTC
>few|TRBJ2-5|TRBV6-2/TRBV6-3|17|-
CASSSRLGGPIPDEQYF
TGTGCCAGCAGTTCGCGATTGGGGGGGCCGATCCCCGATGAGCAGTACTTC
>-|TRBJ2-3|TRBV9|15|-
CASSVAPAGADTQYF
TGTGCCAGCAGCGTAGCCCCCGCCGGCGCAGATACGCAGTATTTT
>few|TRBJ2-4|TRBV7-9|12|-
CASSPVVGNQYF
TGTGCCAGCAGCCCAGTCGTGGGGAATCAGTACTTC
>-|TRBJ1-2|TRBV6-1|13|-
CASSEWPGDGYTF
TGTGCCAGCAGTGAATGGCCAGGGGATGGCTACACCTTC
>-|TRBJ2-4|TRBV15|15|-
CATSSLGGAKNIQYF
TGTGCCACCAGCAGTCTTGGGGGAGCCAAAAACATTCAGTACTTC
>-|TRBJ2-2|TRBV7-9|16|-
CASILPRGPNTGELFF
TGTGCCAGCATCCTCCCTCGGGGCCCGAACACCGGGGAGCTGTTTTTT
>-|TRBJ2-7|TRBV21-1|16|-
CASSKAGDRAPYEQYF
TGTGCCAGCAGCAAAGCGGGAGACAGGGCCCCCTACGAGCAGTACTTC
>-|TRBJ1-1|TRBV6-6|16|TRBD1
CASSYQQGPMNTEAFF
TGTGCCAGCAGTTATCAACAGGGGCCCATGAACACTGAAGCTTTCTTT
>few|TRBJ1-1|TRBV12-3/TRBV12-4|14|-
CASSLQGSSTEAFF
TGTGCCAGCAGTCTACAGGGCAGTAGCACTGAAGCTTTCTTT
>-|TRBJ2-5|TRBV7-7|15|TRBD2
CASSPRTRPQETQYF
TGTGCTAGCAGCCCACGGACTAGGCCCCAAGAGACCCAGTACTTC
>-|TRBJ1-5|TRBV20-1|12|-
CSALSGRQPQHF
TGCAGTGCCCTCTCGGGTCGCCAGCCCCAGCATTTT
>few|TRBJ2-1|TRBV28|13|-
CASWEDSYNEQFF
TGTGCCAGCTGGGAGGACAGTTACAATGAGCAGTTCTTC
>-|TRBJ2-1|TRBV4-1|16|TRBD1
CASSRIPGQGNNEQFF
TGCGCCAGCAGCCGTATTCCGGGACAGGGTAACAATGAGCAGTTCTTC
>-|TRBJ2-3|TRBV29-1|11|-
CSAEGLDAQYF
TGCAGCGCGGAGGGATTGGATGCGCAGTATTTT
>few|TRBJ2-1|TRBV29-1|15|TRBD2
CSDTGTSGTYNEQFF
TGCAGCGATACTGGGACTAGCGGGACCTACAATGAGCAGTTCTTC
>-|TRBJ2-3|TRBV10-3|13|-
CAIGLGERDTQYF
TGTGCCATCGGGTTGGGGGAGCGGGATACGCAGTATTTT
>-|TRBJ2-4|TRBV7-9|12|-
CASSPLVAIQYF
TGTGCCAGCAGCCCCCTGGTCGCCATTCAGTACTTC
>-|TRBJ2-1|TRBV7-9|14|TRBD2
CASSTGLRNNEQFF
TGTGCCAGCAGCACGGGACTAAGAAACAATGAGCAGTTCTTC
>-|TRBJ2-2|TRBV20-1|13|-
CSAARHLSGELFF
TGCAGTGCTGCCAGACATCTTTCCGGGGAGCTGTTTTTT
>-|TRBJ1-4|TRBV6-5|16|-
CASSPSQGPTNEKLFF
TGTGCCAGCAGTCCTTCGCAGGGGCCAACTAATGAAAAACTGTTTTTT
>-|TRBJ1-2|TRBV12-3/TRBV12-4|14|TRBD1
CASRTGQGNYGYTF
TGTGCCAGCAGGACAGGACAGGGTAACTATGGCTACACCTTC
>-|TRBJ1-5|TRBV6-2/TRBV6-3|15|-
CASSYPPGEGQPQHF
TGTGCCAGCAGTTACCCTCCGGGTGAGGGACAGCCCCAGCATTTT
>few|TRBJ2-5|TRBV28|14|-
CASSLAGVQETQYF
TGTGCCAGCAGTTTAGCAGGGGTCCAAGAGACCCAGTACTTC
>-|TRBJ2-1|TRBV29-1|16|TRBD2
CSVVPRGLVMAHEQFF
TGCAGCGTTGTGCCCCGGGGACTAGTAATGGCCCATGAGCAGTTCTTC
>-|TRBJ2-3|TRBV4-3|13|-
CASRDHTEDTQYF
TGCGCCAGCCGGGACCACACGGAGGATACGCAGTATTTT
>-|TRBJ1-1|TRBV20-1|11|-
CSAQLVTEAFF
TGCAGTGCCCAACTAGTCACTGAAGCTTTCTTT